The rows below give T cell receptor beta chains drawn from one sample of a study of T-cell memory formation after mild COVID-19. Using its own MiXCR run on the 5' RACE reads, TCRdb lists one record per CDR3 protein. The table has approximately 400,000 distinct CDR3 sequences, 20% to 25% seen once; the top ten hold about 8.7%. The sample comprised PBMCs or a T cell subset sorted from them (not recorded which). These receptors were collected from an adult woman who had mild COVID-19 (a few samples of this study predate the infection). Cell type and time point are not known. The CDR3 runs from the conserved cysteine through the conserved F or W. The D gene is left open where the match is weak. A row's size may be missing; if present it is once, few, many or a size class.

D gene	V gene	J gene	clone size	CDR3 length	CDR3 DNA	CDR3 protein
TRBD1	TRBV19	TRBJ1-6	.	14	TGTGCCAGTAGCCCAACACAGGGGCGGGCACCCCTCCACTTT	CASSPTQGRAPLHF
.	TRBV5-6	TRBJ2-5	.	12	TGTGCCAGCAGCTTTGGGGTGGGGACCCAGTACTTC	CASSFGVGTQYF
.	TRBV12-3/TRBV12-4	TRBJ2-2	.	15	TGTGCCAGCAGTGCGGACACCCCGAACACCGGGGAGCTGTTTTTT	CASSADTPNTGELFF
TRBD1	TRBV4-1	TRBJ1-2	.	17	TGCGCCAGCAGCCAAGACGAGGACAGGACTAGGGTTTTGGGCTACACCTTC	CASSQDEDRTRVLGYTF
TRBD1	TRBV5-1	TRBJ2-1	.	14	TGCGCCAGCAGCTCAGACAGGGCCGTGAGTGAGCAGTTCTTC	CASSSDRAVSEQFF
.	TRBV2	TRBJ1-1	once	14	TGTGCCAGCATCCTGGGGCAGGAGAACACTGAAGCTTTCTTT	CASILGQENTEAFF
.	TRBV18	TRBJ2-3	.	15	TGTGCCAGCTCACCAGTGGGCCTGGGCGCAGATACGCAGTATTTT	CASSPVGLGADTQYF
.	TRBV5-1	TRBJ2-5	many	16	TGCGCCAGCAGCTGGGGCCTTTTCGGGACCCAAGAGACCCAGTACTTC	CASSWGLFGTQETQYF
.	TRBV5-1	TRBJ1-1	.	15	TGCGCCAGCAGTTCCGGGACACCCATGAACACTGAAGCTTTCTTT	CASSSGTPMNTEAFF
TRBD1	TRBV5-1	TRBJ2-3	.	15	TGCGCCAGCAGCTTGACAGGGGCGGGCGCAGATACGCAGTATTTT	CASSLTGAGADTQYF
TRBD2	TRBV3-1	TRBJ2-7	few	14	TGTGCCAGCAGCCAAGTGGGACTACTCTACGAGCAGTACTTC	CASSQVGLLYEQYF
TRBD2	TRBV9	TRBJ2-3	.	15	TGTGCCAGCAGCGCCACTAGCGGATTAACATATACGCAGTATTTT	CASSATSGLTYTQYF
TRBD2	TRBV27	TRBJ2-5	few	15	TGTGCCAGCAGCGCCTCCGGGACTAGGGGAGAGACCCAGTACTTC	CASSASGTRGETQYF
TRBD1	TRBV27	TRBJ2-3	many	15	TGTGCCAGCAGTCTCCGACAGGGTAGCACAGATACGCAGTATTTT	CASSLRQGSTDTQYF
.	TRBV24-1	TRBJ2-5	few	14	TGTGCCACCAGTGATTATGGAGTACAAGAGACCCAGTACTTC	CATSDYGVQETQYF
.	TRBV5-1	TRBJ1-2	.	11	TGCGCCAGCAGCTCGAACAGGGGCTACACCTTC	CASSSNRGYTF
.	TRBV3-2	TRBJ2-1	few	18	TGTGCCAGCAGCCAAGATCGCCCACTAGCGGGAGGGTACAATGAGCAGTTCTTC	CASSQDRPLAGGYNEQFF
TRBD1	TRBV10-3	TRBJ1-1	few	14	TGTGCCATCAGCCCCGGACAGGGAAACACTGAAGCTTTCTTT	CAISPGQGNTEAFF
.	TRBV21-1	TRBJ2-6	.	15	TGTGCCAGCAGCAACATAATCTCTGGGGCCAACGTCCTGACTTTC	CASSNIISGANVLTF
.	TRBV7-9	TRBJ1-1	few	15	TGTGCCAGCAGTCGTTCCAGGGGAGTGAACACTGAAGCTTTCTTT	CASSRSRGVNTEAFF
.	TRBV21-1	TRBJ2-3	.	15	TGTGCCAGCAGCAGACCGGGACTAGCGGTAGATACGCAGTATTTT	CASSRPGLAVDTQYF
.	TRBV5-1	TRBJ2-2	many	14	TGCGCCAGCAGCCTCCTCACAGGGTCGGGGGAGCTGTTTTTT	CASSLLTGSGELFF
.	TRBV24-1	TRBJ2-2	few	14	TGTGCCACCAGAGGCCTTCCGAACACCGGGGAGCTGTTTTTT	CATRGLPNTGELFF
.	TRBV21-1	TRBJ2-5	few	13	TGTGCCAGCGTTTGTAGGACAGAAGAGACCCAGTACTTC	CASVCRTEETQYF
.	TRBV20-1	TRBJ1-2	.	11	TGCAGTGCTAGAGATCCTTATGGCTACACCTTC	CSARDPYGYTF
.	TRBV19	TRBJ2-7	.	13	TGTGCCAGTAGTGAGAGGTGGCAGGACGAGCAGTACTTC	CASSERWQDEQYF
TRBD1	TRBV7-6	TRBJ2-2	few	16	TGTGCCAGCAGCTTAGGGGACAGGGCGAACACCGGGGAGCTGTTTTTT	CASSLGDRANTGELFF
.	TRBV7-9	TRBJ1-1	many	13	TGTGCCAGCAGTCTTGAAATGAACACTGAAGCTTTCTTT	CASSLEMNTEAFF
TRBD2	TRBV7-6	TRBJ2-5	.	16	TGTGCCAGCAGCGTGGGACTAGCGGGGGTCAGGGAGACCCAGTACTTC	CASSVGLAGVRETQYF
TRBD1	TRBV15	TRBJ2-1	few	16	TGTGCCACCAGCAAAAAGACAGGGTATTCCTACAATGAGCAGTTCTTC	CATSKKTGYSYNEQFF
.	TRBV5-1	TRBJ2-7	.	13	TGCGCCAGCAGGAGTACGGGATCTTACGAGCAGTACTTC	CASRSTGSYEQYF
.	TRBV12-3/TRBV12-4	TRBJ2-1	.	12	TGTGCCAGCAGTTTATCTAGCAATGAGCAGTTCTTC	CASSLSSNEQFF